This T cell receptor (beta chain) was identified during a study of T cell changes during pregnancy in multiple sclerosis. There are 11 residues in the CDR3. The V gene's germline CDR1 is DFQATT and CDR2 SNEGSKA (reference sequence). V was pared by 8 bases and J by 9 bases, with 15 bases between. The protocol was immunoSEQ multiplex PCR, while the TCRdb copy is restricted to in-frame clones and leaves out a portion. This table has about 39,000 clones, approximately 90% appearing once. Here the sequenced sample was CD4+ T cells from peripheral blood mononuclear cells, taken in the first trimester of pregnancy. The clonotype comes from a female donor in good health, enrolled as a control in a pregnancy study. The V call is TRBV20-1, the J call TRBJ2-3; possible D gene TRBD2, 5 bases. The CDR3 DNA reads as TGCAGTCTCAAATTAGCGAGGACGCAGTATTTT. Amino acids: CSLKLARTQYF.